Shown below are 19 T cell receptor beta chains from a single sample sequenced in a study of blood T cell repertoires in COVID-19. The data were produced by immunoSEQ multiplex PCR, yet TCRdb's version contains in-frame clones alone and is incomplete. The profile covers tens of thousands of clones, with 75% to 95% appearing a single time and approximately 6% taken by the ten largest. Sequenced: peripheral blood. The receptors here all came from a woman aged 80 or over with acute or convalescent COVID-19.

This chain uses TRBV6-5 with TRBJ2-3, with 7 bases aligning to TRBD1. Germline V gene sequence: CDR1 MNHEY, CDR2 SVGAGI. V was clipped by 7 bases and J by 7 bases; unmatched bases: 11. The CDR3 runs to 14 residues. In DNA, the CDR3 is TGTGCCAGCACCAGGACAGGCTCATCAAATACGCAGTATTTT. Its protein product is CASTRTGSSNTQYF.

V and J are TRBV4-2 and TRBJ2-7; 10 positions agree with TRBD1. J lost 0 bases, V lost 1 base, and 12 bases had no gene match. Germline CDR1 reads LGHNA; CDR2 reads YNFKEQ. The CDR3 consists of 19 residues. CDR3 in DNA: TGTGCCAGCAGCCAAGTTAGGGGACAGGGGTTGGGAGTCTCCTACGAGCAGTACTTC. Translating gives CASSQVRGQGLGVSYEQYF.

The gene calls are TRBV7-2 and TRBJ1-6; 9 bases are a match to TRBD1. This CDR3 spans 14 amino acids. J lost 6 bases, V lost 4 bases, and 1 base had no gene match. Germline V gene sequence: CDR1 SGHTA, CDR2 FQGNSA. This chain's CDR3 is CASSSGQGNSPLHF. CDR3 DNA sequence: TGTGCCAGCAGCTCGGGACAGGGTAATTCACCCCTCCACTTT.

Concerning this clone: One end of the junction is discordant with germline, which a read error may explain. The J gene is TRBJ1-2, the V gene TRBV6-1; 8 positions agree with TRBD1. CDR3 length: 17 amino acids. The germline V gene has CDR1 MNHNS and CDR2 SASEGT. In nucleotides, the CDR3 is TGTGCCAGCAGGGAAGACCACAACAGGGGGGTAGGCTATGGCTACACCTTC. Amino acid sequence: CASREDHNRGVGYGYTF.

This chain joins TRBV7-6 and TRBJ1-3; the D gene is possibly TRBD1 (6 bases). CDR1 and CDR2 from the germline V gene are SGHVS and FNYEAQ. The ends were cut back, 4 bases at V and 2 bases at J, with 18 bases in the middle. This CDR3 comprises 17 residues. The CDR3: CASSSNLQGAAGNTIYF. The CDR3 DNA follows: TGTGCCAGCAGCTCAAACCTACAGGGAGCAGCTGGAAACACCATATATTTT.

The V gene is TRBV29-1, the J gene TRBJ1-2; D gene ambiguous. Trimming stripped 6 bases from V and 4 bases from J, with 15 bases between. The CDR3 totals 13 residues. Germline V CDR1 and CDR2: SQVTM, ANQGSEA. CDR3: CSVNDRELYGYTF. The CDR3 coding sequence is TGCAGCGTCAACGACCGGGAACTCTATGGCTACACCTTC.

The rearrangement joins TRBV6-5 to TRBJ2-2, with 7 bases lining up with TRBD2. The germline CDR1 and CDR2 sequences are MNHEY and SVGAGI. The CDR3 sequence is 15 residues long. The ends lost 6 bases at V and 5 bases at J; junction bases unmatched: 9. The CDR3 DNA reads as TGTGCCAGCAGGCGATCCTTAGCGGGTACCGGGGAGCTGTTTTTT. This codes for CASRRSLAGTGELFF.

The DNA of the CDR3 is TGCGCCAGCAGCCGGGACAACTTCTACGAGCAGTACTTC. This gives the protein CASSRDNFYEQYF. This chain links TRBV5-1 with TRBJ2-7; D is possibly TRBD1 (6 bases). Per germline, CDR1 SGHRS and CDR2 YFSETQ. Trimming left V 4 bases short and J 3 bases short, with 11 bases between. The CDR3 runs to 13 residues.

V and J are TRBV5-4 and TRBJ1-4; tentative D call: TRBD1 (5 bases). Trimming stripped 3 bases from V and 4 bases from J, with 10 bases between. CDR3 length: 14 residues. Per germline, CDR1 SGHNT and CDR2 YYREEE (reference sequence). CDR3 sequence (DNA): TGTGCCAGCAGCTCCGACGGGGGTAATGAAAAACTGTTTTTT. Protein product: CASSSDGGNEKLFF.

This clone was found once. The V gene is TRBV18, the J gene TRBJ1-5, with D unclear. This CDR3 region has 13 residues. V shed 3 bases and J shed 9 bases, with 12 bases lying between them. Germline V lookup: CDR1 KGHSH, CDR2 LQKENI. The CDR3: CASSPAETGPQHF. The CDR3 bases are TGTGCCAGCTCACCCGCTGAAACGGGGCCCCAGCATTTT.

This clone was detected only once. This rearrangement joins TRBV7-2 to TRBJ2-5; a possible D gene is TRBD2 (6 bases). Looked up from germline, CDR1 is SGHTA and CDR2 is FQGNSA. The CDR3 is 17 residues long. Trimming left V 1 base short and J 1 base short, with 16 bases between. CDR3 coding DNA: TGTGCCAGCAGCTTAGGTCCCCCGACTAGTTTCCAAGAGACCCAGTACTTC. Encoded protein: CASSLGPPTSFQETQYF.

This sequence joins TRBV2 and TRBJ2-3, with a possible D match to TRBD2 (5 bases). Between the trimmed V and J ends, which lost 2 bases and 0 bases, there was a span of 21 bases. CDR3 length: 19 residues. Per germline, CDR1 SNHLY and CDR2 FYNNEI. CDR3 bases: TGTGCCAGCAGTGAAAGGATATTGAGCGGACCAACTAGCACAGATACGCAGTATTTT. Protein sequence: CASSERILSGPTSTDTQYF. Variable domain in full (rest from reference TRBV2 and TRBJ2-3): EPEVTQTPSHQVTQMGQEVILRCVPISNHLYFYWYRQILGQKVEFLVSFYNNEISEKSEIFDDQFSVERPDGSNFTLKIRSTKLEDSAMYFCASSERILSGPTSTDTQYFGPGTRLTVL.

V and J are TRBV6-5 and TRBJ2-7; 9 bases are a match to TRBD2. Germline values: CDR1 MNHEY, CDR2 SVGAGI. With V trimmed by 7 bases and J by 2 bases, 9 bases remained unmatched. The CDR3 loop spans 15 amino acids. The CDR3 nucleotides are TGTGCCAGCACCTTTGGAGGCGGGGGGGCCTACGAGCAGTACTTC. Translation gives CASTFGGGGAYEQYF.

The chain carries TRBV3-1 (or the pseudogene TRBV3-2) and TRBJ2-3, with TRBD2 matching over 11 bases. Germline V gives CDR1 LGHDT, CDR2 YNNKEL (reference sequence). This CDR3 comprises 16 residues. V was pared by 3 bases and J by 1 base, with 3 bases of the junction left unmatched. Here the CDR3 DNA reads TGTGCCAGCAGCCATAGCGGGGGGGCTGGCACAGATACGCAGTATTTT. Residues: CASSHSGGAGTDTQYF.

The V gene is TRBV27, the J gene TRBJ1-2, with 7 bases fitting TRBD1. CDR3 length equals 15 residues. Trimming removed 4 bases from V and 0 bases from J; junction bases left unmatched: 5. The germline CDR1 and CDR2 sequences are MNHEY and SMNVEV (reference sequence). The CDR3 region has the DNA TGTGCCAGCAGTTCCGGGACAGAAACTAACTATGGCTACACCTTC. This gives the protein CASSSGTETNYGYTF.

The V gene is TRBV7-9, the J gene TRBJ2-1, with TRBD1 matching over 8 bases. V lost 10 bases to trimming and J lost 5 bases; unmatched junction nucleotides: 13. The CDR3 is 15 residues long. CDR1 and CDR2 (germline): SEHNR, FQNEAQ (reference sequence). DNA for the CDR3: TGTGCCACTCAGAGGACAGGGCAAGGGGACAATGAGCAGTTCTTC. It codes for CATQRTGQGDNEQFF. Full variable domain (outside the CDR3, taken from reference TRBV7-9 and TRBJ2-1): DTGVSQNPRHKITKRGQNVTFRCDPISEHNRLYWYRQTLGQGPEFLTYFQNEAQLEKSRLLSDRFSAERPKGSFSTLEIQRTEQGDSAMYLCATQRTGQGDNEQFFGPGTRLTVL.

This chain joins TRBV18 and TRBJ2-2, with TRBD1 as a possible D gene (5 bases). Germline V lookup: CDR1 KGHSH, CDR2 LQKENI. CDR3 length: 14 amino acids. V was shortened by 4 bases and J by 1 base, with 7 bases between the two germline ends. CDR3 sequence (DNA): TGTGCCAGCTCACAAGACAGGAACACCGGGGAGCTGTTTTTT. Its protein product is CASSQDRNTGELFF.

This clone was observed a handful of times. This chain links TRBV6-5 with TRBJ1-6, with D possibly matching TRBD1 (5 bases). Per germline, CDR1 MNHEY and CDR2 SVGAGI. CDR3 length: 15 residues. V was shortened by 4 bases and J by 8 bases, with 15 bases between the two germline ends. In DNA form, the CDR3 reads TGTGCCAGCAGTTTCGATGACAGAATTTATTCACCCCTCCACTTT. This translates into CASSFDDRIYSPLHF.

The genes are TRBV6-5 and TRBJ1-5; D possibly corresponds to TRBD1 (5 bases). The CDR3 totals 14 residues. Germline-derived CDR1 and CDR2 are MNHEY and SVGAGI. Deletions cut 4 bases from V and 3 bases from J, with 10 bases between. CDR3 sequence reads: CASSLDSTNQPQHF. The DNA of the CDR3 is TGTGCCAGCAGTTTAGACAGCACCAATCAGCCCCAGCATTTT.